The 30 T cell receptor beta chains listed next were all sequenced from one sample in a study of blood T cell repertoires in COVID-19. Data came from immunoSEQ multiplex PCR; TCRdb stores just in-frame clones and leaves some out. The sample holds over 200,000 clones, around nine tenths seen once. Sequenced material: peripheral blood. Receptor source: a woman aged 55-70 years with acute or convalescent COVID-19.

This sequence joins TRBV5-1 and TRBJ2-7, with 11 nucleotides matching TRBD2. Germline trimming cut 2 bases from V and 0 bases from J; bases unmatched to any gene: 7. In germline, CDR1 is SGHRS, CDR2 YFSETQ. The CDR3 is made up of 17 amino acids. The CDR3 loop reads CASSFGSSGGSSYEQYF. CDR3 bases: TGCGCCAGCAGCTTTGGGTCTAGCGGGGGGAGCTCCTACGAGCAGTACTTC.

This sequence joins TRBV27 and TRBJ2-7; TRBD1 might be the D (7 bases). CDR3 length: 16 amino acids. Germline CDR1 is MNHEY and CDR2 is SMNVEV (reference sequence). V lost 0 bases and J 4 bases, leaving 16 bases between the germline ends. The CDR3 is CASSLSGQGGGYEQYF. CDR3 in DNA: TGTGCCAGCAGTTTATCGGGCCAGGGGGGCGGGTACGAGCAGTACTTC.

V and J are TRBV6-5 and TRBJ1-1; possible D gene TRBD1, 6 bases. Germline V gene sequence: CDR1 MNHEY, CDR2 SVGAGI. V was shortened by 7 bases and J by 2 bases, with 14 bases between the two germline ends. This CDR3 has 14 residues. The CDR3 DNA follows: TGTGCCAGCAACCCCGACAGGCGAAACACTGAAGCTTTCTTT. Translation: CASNPDRRNTEAFF.

The V gene is TRBV27, the J gene TRBJ1-6; 9 bases map to TRBD1. Trimming cost V 5 bases and J 8 bases; bases outside gene matches: 7. Germline V gives CDR1 MNHEY, CDR2 SMNVEV (reference sequence). The CDR3 has 15 residues. As DNA, the CDR3 is TGTGCCAGCAGTCTCTGGACAGGGGCGGATTCACCCCTCCACTTT. This translates into CASSLWTGADSPLHF.

This clone has only a few counts. The chain carries TRBV27 and TRBJ2-2; D is uncertain. CDR3 size: 14 residues. V was pared by 3 bases and J by 3 bases, with 8 bases between. Germline V gives CDR1 MNHEY, CDR2 SMNVEV (reference sequence). The CDR3 region is CASSFWRDTGELFF. In nucleotides, the CDR3 is TGTGCCAGCAGTTTTTGGAGAGACACCGGGGAGCTGTTTTTT.

The genes are TRBV27 and TRBJ2-2, with 8 bases that match TRBD2. CDR1 is MNHEY and CDR2 is SMNVEV in the germline V gene (reference sequence). The junction had 6 bases not matched to a gene; V was cut back by 5 bases and J by 1 base. The CDR3 totals 16 residues. The CDR3 sequence: CASSTRAGENTGELFF. CDR3 nucleotide sequence: TGTGCCAGCAGTACGAGAGCGGGGGAGAACACCGGGGAGCTGTTTTTT.

The chain carries TRBV7-2 and TRBJ2-5; tentatively, D is TRBD1 (6 bases). The germline V gene has CDR1 SGHTA and CDR2 FQGNSA. V was pared by 5 bases and J by 1 base, with 14 bases between. The CDR3 covers 15 residues. This chain's CDR3 is CASSNTGLGQETQYF. The CDR3 DNA is TGTGCCAGCAGCAATACAGGGTTGGGCCAAGAGACCCAGTACTTC.

This clone showed up just a few times. The rearrangement joins TRBV18 to TRBJ1-5; D is uncertain. Germline V gene sequence: CDR1 KGHSH, CDR2 LQKENI. The germline V and J ends were trimmed by 4 bases and 4 bases, with 5 bases remaining between them. The CDR3 totals 12 residues. For the CDR3, the DNA is TGTGCCAGCTCACACAGAAATCAGCCCCAGCATTTT. This encodes CASSHRNQPQHF.

This clone came up once. The genes are TRBV24-1 and TRBJ1-2; 8 nucleotides align to TRBD1. The CDR3 loop spans 16 amino acids. V shed 4 bases, J shed 3 bases, and the junction held 9 bases outside the gene matches. The V gene's germline CDR1 is KGHDR and CDR2 SFDVKD. The CDR3 DNA is TGTGCCACCAGTGAGGCCGGACAGGGAGCCGACTATGGCTACACCTTC. This encodes CATSEAGQGADYGYTF.

The V call is TRBV5-1, the J call TRBJ1-1, with 10 bases that match TRBD1. The length of the CDR3 is 16 residues. Germline CDR1 is SGHRS and CDR2 is YFSETQ. The junction had 9 bases not matched to a gene; V was cut back by 4 bases and J by 3 bases. The CDR3 spells CASSNRDRGLYTEAFF. The CDR3 region has the DNA TGCGCCAGCAGCAACCGGGACAGGGGACTCTACACTGAAGCTTTCTTT.

This clone was observed once. The chain uses TRBV7-2 and TRBJ2-3; D is possibly TRBD2 (5 bases). Per germline, CDR1 SGHTA and CDR2 FQGNSA. V lost 6 bases to trimming and J lost 3 bases, with 10 bases between them. The CDR3 totals 13 residues. CDR3 region: CASSGRVTDTQYF. The CDR3, as DNA: TGTGCCAGCAGTGGGCGGGTAACAGATACGCAGTATTTT.

The V gene is TRBV4-2, the J gene TRBJ2-3; D unclear. The germline gives CDR1 LGHNA, CDR2 YNFKEQ. Trimming removed 4 bases from V and 2 bases from J, with 13 bases in between. CDR3 length: 15 residues. The CDR3 loop reads CASSRGGVLTDTQYF. In DNA form, the CDR3 reads TGTGCCAGCAGCCGTGGCGGAGTCCTCACAGATACGCAGTATTTT.

The chain recombines TRBV15 with TRBJ1-5; D is unresolved. V was pared by 0 bases and J by 2 bases, with 14 bases between. From germline, CDR1 is LNHNV and CDR2 YYDKDF (reference sequence). The CDR3 length is 17 residues. The CDR3 nucleotides read TGTGCCACCAGCAGAGACCCACTGGTGCGGGGCAATCAGCCCCAGCATTTT. Encoded protein: CATSRDPLVRGNQPQHF.

The V gene is TRBV28, the J gene TRBJ2-7; TRBD2 agrees at 7 bases. There are 14 residues in the CDR3. CDR1 MDHEN and CDR2 SYDVKM come from the germline V gene. Losses at the gene ends were 1 base for V and 3 bases for J; bases not matched to a gene: 3. CDR3 in amino acids: CASSLSREGYEQYF. The CDR3 region has the DNA TGTGCCAGCAGTTTATCCAGGGAGGGCTACGAGCAGTACTTC.

The rearrangement joins TRBV3-1 (or the pseudogene TRBV3-2) to TRBJ1-1; D might be TRBD1 (6 bases). V was cut by 9 bases and J by 0 bases, with 23 bases left in between. The CDR3 has 17 amino acids. CDR1 and CDR2 (germline): LGHDT, YNNKEL (reference sequence). CDR3 sequence (DNA): TGTGCCAGGAGGGGGTACCACAGGGAGCTCATGAACACTGAAGCTTTCTTT. It translates to CARRGYHRELMNTEAFF.

CDR3 protein: CSVNRVREEQFF. The CDR3 region has the DNA TGCAGCGTTAACAGGGTAAGGGAGGAGCAGTTCTTC. The chain joins TRBV29-1 to TRBJ2-1; TRBD1 might be the D (6 bases). V lost 5 bases and J lost 10, with 15 bases in between. The CDR3 sequence is 12 residues long. Per germline, CDR1 SQVTM and CDR2 ANQGSEA.

The rearrangement links TRBV9 to TRBJ2-1; 13 nucleotides line up with TRBD2. The CDR3 extends over 16 amino acids. Germline-derived CDR1 and CDR2 are SGDLS and YYNGEE. V shed 6 bases, J shed 5 bases, and the junction held 8 bases outside the gene matches. CDR3 coding DNA: TGTGCCAGCACCAGAACCGGGACTAGCGGGAACAATGAGCAGTTCTTC. The encoded protein is CASTRTGTSGNNEQFF.

The chain recombines TRBV30 with TRBJ1-6; D perhaps matches TRBD1 (5 bases). With 5 bases removed from V and 5 bases from J, the gap between germline ends came to 10 bases. Germline V gene data show CDR1 as GTSNPN and CDR2 as SVGIG (reference sequence). The CDR3 spans 13 residues. CDR3: CAWAGLNNSPLHF. The CDR3, as DNA: TGTGCCTGGGCGGGACTGAATAATTCACCCCTCCACTTT.

Worth noting for this clone: Other DNA sequences in this specimen translate into the identical CDR3. This chain links TRBV7-2 with TRBJ2-7; TRBD2 matches at 13 bases. This CDR3 is 15 amino acids long. V was pared by 1 base and J by 4 bases, with 1 base of the junction left unmatched. Germline values: CDR1 SGHTA, CDR2 FQGNSA. The CDR3, as DNA: TGTGCCAGCAGCTTAGGGACTAGCGGGAGTTACGAGCAGTACTTC. Protein product: CASSLGTSGSYEQYF. Supplemented by reference TRBV7-2 and TRBJ2-7, the full variable domain reads GAGVSQSPSNKVTEKGKDVELRCDPISGHTALYWYRQSLGQGLEFLIYFQGNSAPDKSGLPSDRFSAERTGGSVSTLTIQRTQQEDSAVYLCASSLGTSGSYEQYFGPGTRLTVT.

The V and J genes are TRBV30 and TRBJ2-3, with 8 positions matching TRBD1. With V trimmed by 4 bases and J by 4 bases, 1 base remained unmatched. CDR3 length: 12 amino acids. Per germline, CDR1 GTSNPN and CDR2 SVGIG (reference sequence). The CDR3 reads CAWTGGPDTQYF. Written as DNA, the CDR3 is TGTGCCTGGACAGGGGGCCCAGATACGCAGTATTTT.

The V and J genes are TRBV16 and TRBJ1-5; D might be TRBD1 (5 bases). Germline V gives CDR1 KGHSY, CDR2 FQNENV. The V gene lost 4 bases and the J gene lost 4 bases, with 8 bases spanning the gap. There are 13 residues in the CDR3. This CDR3 reads CASSLDRNQPQHF. For the CDR3, the DNA is TGTGCCAGCAGCCTAGACAGAAATCAGCCCCAGCATTTT.

This sequence joins TRBV5-1 and TRBJ2-2, with TRBD1 matching over 8 bases. There are 16 residues in the CDR3. Germline CDR1 is SGHRS and CDR2 is YFSETQ. J gave up 6 bases and V 5 bases, and 12 bases lay outside the gene matches. The CDR3 reads CASSRRTGTVAGELFF. The DNA for the CDR3 is TGCGCCAGCAGTCGAAGGACAGGGACAGTTGCCGGGGAGCTGTTTTTT.

V gene TRBV19 combines with J gene TRBJ2-5; 8 bases line up with TRBD2. From germline, CDR1 is LNHDA and CDR2 SQIVND (reference sequence). J lost 5 bases, V lost 6 bases, and 8 bases had no gene match. The CDR3 is made up of 14 amino acids. The CDR3: CASRQRGGEETQYF. The CDR3 region has the DNA TGTGCCAGTAGGCAACGGGGGGGCGAGGAGACCCAGTACTTC.

This clone was counted once. This rearrangement joins TRBV28 to TRBJ2-1; unclear D gene. V was cut by 5 bases and J by 7 bases, with 9 bases left in between. The germline CDR1 and CDR2 sequences are MDHEN and SYDVKM. The CDR3 is made up of 12 amino acids. The CDR3 region is CASSPPVNEQFF. The DNA for the CDR3 is TGTGCCAGCAGTCCGCCGGTGAATGAGCAGTTCTTC.

This chain joins TRBV19 and TRBJ2-1; TRBD2 matches 11 bases. Germline CDR1 reads LNHDA; CDR2 reads SQIVND (reference sequence). The CDR3 consists of 14 residues. The trim removed 1 base at V and 8 bases at J, leaving 1 base unmatched. The CDR3 protein is CASSIGSGRDEQFF. The CDR3 bases are TGTGCCAGTAGTATAGGTAGCGGGAGGGATGAGCAGTTCTTC. Drawing the rest from reference TRBV19 and TRBJ2-1, the complete variable domain is DGGITQSPKYLFRKEGQNVTLSCEQNLNHDAMYWYRQDPGQGLRLIYYSQIVNDFQKGDIAEGYSVSREKKESFPLTVTSAQKNPTAFYLCASSIGSGRDEQFFGPGTRLTVL.

The chain has TRBV30 and TRBJ1-2, with D perhaps matching TRBD1 (6 bases). Deletions cut 5 bases from V and 0 bases from J, with 22 bases between. The CDR3 is 17 residues long. Germline V CDR1 and CDR2: GTSNPN, SVGIG (reference sequence). This CDR3 is CAWQQKDRTATNYGYTF. The CDR3 bases are TGTGCCTGGCAACAAAAAGATCGGACAGCTACTAACTATGGCTACACCTTC.

This clone was recorded only once. CDR3 sequence: CASRGPGQGLDEQYF. CDR3 bases: TGTGCCAGCCGAGGACCGGGACAGGGGTTGGACGAGCAGTACTTC. This rearrangement joins TRBV6-5 to TRBJ2-7, with 10 bases matching TRBD1. Germline CDR1 is MNHEY and CDR2 is SVGAGI. There are 15 residues in the CDR3. J gave up 5 bases and V 8 bases, and 12 bases lay outside the gene matches.

The rearrangement joins TRBV7-2 to TRBJ1-1, with D tentatively TRBD1 (5 bases). The V and J ends lost 1 base and 1 base respectively, with 10 bases between them. CDR3 size: 15 residues. CDR1 is SGHTA and CDR2 is FQGNSA in the germline V gene. CDR3 in amino acids: CASSLGGTSNTEAFF. The DNA for the CDR3 is TGTGCCAGCAGCTTAGGGGGCACCTCGAACACTGAAGCTTTCTTT.

This clone was seen a single time. The rearrangement uses TRBV4-2 and TRBJ2-3; perhaps TRBD2 as D (6 bases). The CDR3 spans 14 residues. From germline, CDR1 is LGHNA and CDR2 YNFKEQ. Trimming shortened V by 4 bases and J by 0 bases, and 8 bases separated the two germline ends. The CDR3 DNA is TGTGCCAGCAGCCCAGGGACTAGCACAGATACGCAGTATTTT. Translated: CASSPGTSTDTQYF.

This rearrangement joins TRBV19 to TRBJ1-1; 10 nucleotides line up with TRBD1. This CDR3 spans 13 amino acids. V was pared by 11 bases and J by 1 base, with 4 bases of the junction left unmatched. Germline V gene sequence: CDR1 LNHDA, CDR2 SQIVND (reference sequence). CDR3 loop: CAAGQGGNTEAFF. As DNA, the CDR3 is TGTGCCGCCGGACAGGGGGGGAACACTGAAGCTTTCTTT. The variable domain in full, with the rest retrieved from reference TRBV19 and TRBJ1-1, is DGGITQSPKYLFRKEGQNVTLSCEQNLNHDAMYWYRQDPGQGLRLIYYSQIVNDFQKGDIAEGYSVSREKKESFPLTVTSAQKNPTAFYLCAAGQGGNTEAFFGQGTRLTVV.